These T cell receptor beta chains were read from a single sample in a study of T cell responses to AZD1222 COVID-19 vaccine. The data were produced by immunoSEQ multiplex PCR, yet TCRdb's version contains in-frame clones alone and is incomplete. Here the sample spans roughly 260,000 clones, roughly 93% being singletons. Sample: peripheral blood, taken on day 0 of AZD1222 vaccination. Receptors were obtained from an adult in good health. The CDR3 runs from the conserved cysteine through the conserved F or W. The order of the fields is CDR3 DNA, CDR3 protein, CDR3 length, J gene, D gene, clone size, V gene. The D gene is left open where the match is weak. Some rows mark clone size as missing; the rest say once, few, many or name a class of expanded clone.

TGTGCCAGCAGTTTAAGAAGAGACAGGACCTACGAGCAGTACTTC,CASSLRRDRTYEQYF,15,TRBJ2-7,NA,NA,TRBV27
TGTGCCAGCAGCGTTAAAGGTTTTTCCACCGGGGAGCTGTTTTTT,CASSVKGFSTGELFF,15,TRBJ2-2,NA,NA,TRBV21-1
TGTGCCAGCAGTTACTCGACAGGGAACGAAAAACTGTTTTTT,CASSYSTGNEKLFF,14,TRBJ1-4,TRBD1,few,TRBV6-5
TGCGCCAGCAGCTTGGCCAGGCAAGAGACCCAGTACTTC,CASSLARQETQYF,13,TRBJ2-5,NA,NA,TRBV5-1
TGCAGCGTTGAGGGGAACCGGGGCTATGGCTACACCTTC,CSVEGNRGYGYTF,13,TRBJ1-2,NA,NA,TRBV29-1
TGTGCCAGCAGGGCGAGACCCTCCGAGCAGTACTTC,CASRARPSEQYF,12,TRBJ2-7,NA,NA,TRBV28
TGTGCCAGTAGTAAAGATAGACAGGGTTTTGGTGAAAAACTGTTTTTT,CASSKDRQGFGEKLFF,16,TRBJ1-4,TRBD1,NA,TRBV19
TGTGCCAGAAGCTTCGCTAGTTCAGGGGTGACTGAAGCTTTCTTT,CARSFASSGVTEAFF,15,TRBJ1-1,NA,NA,TRBV5-3
TGTGCCAGCAGCGTGGGACCATATAGCAATCAGCCCCAGCATTTT,CASSVGPYSNQPQHF,15,TRBJ1-5,NA,NA,TRBV5-6
TGCGCCAGCAGCCAAGGGACAGTCACCGGGGAGCTGTTTTTT,CASSQGTVTGELFF,14,TRBJ2-2,NA,NA,TRBV4-1
TGCGCCAGCAGCTTGGCCGGGAATAGGGGGCAAGACTACACCTTC,CASSLAGNRGQDYTF,15,TRBJ1-2,TRBD1,NA,TRBV5-1
TGTGCCAGCAGCCCGAGACCAGAAGAGACCCAGTACTTC,CASSPRPEETQYF,13,TRBJ2-5,NA,NA,TRBV5-6
TGTGCCACCAGTGGAGGAGGGGTCTACACTGAAGCTTTCTTT,CATSGGGVYTEAFF,14,TRBJ1-1,NA,once,TRBV24-1
TGTGCCAGCAGTTACTCGACGGACAGGACCACCTACGAGCAGTACTTC,CASSYSTDRTTYEQYF,16,TRBJ2-7,TRBD1,NA,TRBV6-6
TGTGCCAGCAGCCCTACCCCTTTCGCAGGAGAGAACTATGGCTACACCTTC,CASSPTPFAGENYGYTF,17,TRBJ1-2,NA,NA,TRBV7-3
TGTGCCAGCAGTAAGAGACCAAGACCCTTCTCCTACGAGCAGTACTTC,CASSKRPRPFSYEQYF,16,TRBJ2-7,NA,NA,TRBV27
TGTGCCAGTAGTATAGGAAGAGGTGGCAATGAGCAGTTCTTC,CASSIGRGGNEQFF,14,TRBJ2-1,NA,NA,TRBV19
TGTGCCAGCAGCCCGGGACAGGGGCTGGGTTCACCCCTCCACTTT,CASSPGQGLGSPLHF,15,TRBJ1-6,TRBD1,once,TRBV7-3
TGTGCCAGCAGCCCGGACTATGGGGCGGACATTCAGTACTTC,CASSPDYGADIQYF,14,TRBJ2-4,NA,NA,TRBV7-2
TGTGCCAGCAGCTTGAGGGGGACAGAGAACACTGAAGCTTTCTTT,CASSLRGTENTEAFF,15,TRBJ1-1,TRBD1,few,TRBV5-8
TGTGCCAGCAGTTTTTCGTGGACTAGCGGGGGTAGGCAAGAGACCCAGTACTTC,CASSFSWTSGGRQETQYF,18,TRBJ2-5,TRBD2,NA,TRBV28
TGTGCCAGCTCCTCGACAGGGACCGGAAACACCATATATTTT,CASSSTGTGNTIYF,14,TRBJ1-3,TRBD1,NA,TRBV19
TGCGCCAGCAGCTTGGCCGGGACAGTGAACACTGAAGCTTTCTTT,CASSLAGTVNTEAFF,15,TRBJ1-1,TRBD1,NA,TRBV5-1
TGCGCCAGCAGTCAATCGAACCGGGGACCCACAGATACGCAGTATTTT,CASSQSNRGPTDTQYF,16,TRBJ2-3,NA,NA,TRBV23-1
TGTGCCAGCAATTCCGGGACGATAGAAAAACTGTTTTTT,CASNSGTIEKLFF,13,TRBJ1-4,NA,few,TRBV28
TGTGCCAGCAGCCAAGGCACAGATACGCAGTATTTT,CASSQGTDTQYF,12,TRBJ2-3,NA,NA,TRBV3-1/TRBV3-2
TGTGCCAGCGGGGAATTCGGGACACCGTACTTC,CASGEFGTPYF,11,TRBJ2-7,NA,NA,TRBV2
TGTGCCAGTAGTATACGCGGGGACAGGGGTGTGACCCTCCACTTT,CASSIRGDRGVTLHF,15,TRBJ1-6,TRBD1,NA,TRBV19
TGTGCCAGCAGCCAAGGGACAGGGAGAGGCGAGCAGTACTTC,CASSQGTGRGEQYF,14,TRBJ2-7,TRBD1,once,TRBV3-1/TRBV3-2
TGTGCCAGCAGTACCCACAAACAGGGGAGGTATAGAAACACCATATATTTT,CASSTHKQGRYRNTIYF,17,TRBJ1-3,TRBD1,NA,TRBV28
TGTGCCAGCACCCGGGACAGCGGAGATGGCTACACCTTC,CASTRDSGDGYTF,13,TRBJ1-2,TRBD1,NA,TRBV28
TGCAGTGCTAGTGGAGGGTCTTATGGCTACACCTTC,CSASGGSYGYTF,12,TRBJ1-2,NA,NA,TRBV20-1
TGTGCCAGCTCACCACCAGAGACTAGCGGGCGCACAGATACGCAGTATTTT,CASSPPETSGRTDTQYF,17,TRBJ2-3,TRBD2,NA,TRBV18
TGTGCCAGCAGGCCACAGGGTGAAGACACCATATATTTT,CASRPQGEDTIYF,13,TRBJ1-3,NA,NA,TRBV28
TGCGCCAGCAGCTTGGAGTCAGGGGCACGGTCCTACAATGAGCAGTTCTTC,CASSLESGARSYNEQFF,17,TRBJ2-1,NA,NA,TRBV5-1
TGTGCCAGCAGCGTAGCCCCGAGTCAGCCCCAGCATTTT,CASSVAPSQPQHF,13,TRBJ1-5,NA,NA,TRBV9
TGTGCCAGCAGCCAGGAGTGGCAGCAGAGCAATCAGCCCCAGCATTTT,CASSQEWQQSNQPQHF,16,TRBJ1-5,NA,NA,TRBV4-2
TGTGCCAGCACCCCCCTGGGTAGCGGGTCCTACGAGCAGTACTTC,CASTPLGSGSYEQYF,15,TRBJ2-7,TRBD2,once,TRBV27
TGTGCCAGCAGCCCAGACCTGAACACTGAAGCTTTCTTT,CASSPDLNTEAFF,13,TRBJ1-1,NA,NA,TRBV28
TGCGCCAGCAGCCAAGTTGGGGGACCCGGTTATAGCAATCAGCCCCAGCATTTT,CASSQVGGPGYSNQPQHF,18,TRBJ1-5,NA,once,TRBV4-1
TGCGCCAGCAGCTTTACTCTTTCCGAGGGTGAGCAGTTCTTC,CASSFTLSEGEQFF,14,TRBJ2-1,NA,NA,TRBV5-1
TGTGCCAGCAGTCCGGGACCTATGCCAGGAGAGCAGTACTTC,CASSPGPMPGEQYF,14,TRBJ2-7,NA,NA,TRBV2
TGTGCCTGGAGTTTTCCTGGCAGGACTTATGGCTACACCTTC,CAWSFPGRTYGYTF,14,TRBJ1-2,NA,NA,TRBV30
TGTGCCAGCAGTGCAAACAGGGGCGACGAGCAGTACTTC,CASSANRGDEQYF,13,TRBJ2-7,TRBD1,NA,TRBV2
TGTGCCAGCAGCACCGGACGGGCTGCTGAGCAGTTCTTC,CASSTGRAAEQFF,13,TRBJ2-1,NA,NA,TRBV2
TGTGCCAGCAGCTTAGAGGGGCCGATTGGGATCGGCTACACCTTC,CASSLEGPIGIGYTF,15,TRBJ1-2,NA,NA,TRBV7-2
TGTGCCAGCAGGATTCCGGGCTACAATGAGCAGTTCTTC,CASRIPGYNEQFF,13,TRBJ2-1,NA,NA,TRBV28
TGTGCCAGCAGTCGCCGGGACAGACTCACCGGGGAGCTGTTTTTT,CASSRRDRLTGELFF,15,TRBJ2-2,TRBD1,NA,TRBV28
TGTGCCAGCAGTACCCGGGGGGGTGAAGCTTTCTTT,CASSTRGGEAFF,12,TRBJ1-1,NA,NA,TRBV6-5